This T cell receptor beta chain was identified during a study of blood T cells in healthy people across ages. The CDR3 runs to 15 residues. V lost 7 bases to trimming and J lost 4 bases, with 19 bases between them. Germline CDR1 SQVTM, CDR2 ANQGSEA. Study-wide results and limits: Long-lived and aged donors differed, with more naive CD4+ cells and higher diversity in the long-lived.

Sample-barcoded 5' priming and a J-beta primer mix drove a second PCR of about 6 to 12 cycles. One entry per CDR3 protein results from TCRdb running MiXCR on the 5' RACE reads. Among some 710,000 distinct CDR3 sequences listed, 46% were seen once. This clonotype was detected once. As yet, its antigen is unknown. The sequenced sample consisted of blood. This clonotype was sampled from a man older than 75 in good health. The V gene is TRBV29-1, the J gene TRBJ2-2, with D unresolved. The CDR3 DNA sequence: TGCAGCGCCAACCCTCCGGGCCCAGGCACCGGGGAGCTGTTTTTT. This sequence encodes CSANPPGPGTGELFF.